This TCR beta chain came from a study of OX40 agonist ivuxolimab in advanced cancers. Study at large: While on treatment, patients had intravenous ivuxolimab at 0.01 to 10 mg/kg every 2 weeks. Whole-study results and caveats: The study found that CD8+ T cells averaged more expanded clones than CD4+. Partial responders dosed at 0.1-3.0 mg/kg displayed clonal expansion ranking among the lowest. Clonal expansion from baseline to week 6 occurred in both CD4+ and CD8+ T cells.

By its share, this clone is medium-sized (0.01 to 0.1%). What it binds is not known. Data came from immunoSEQ multiplex PCR; TCRdb stores just in-frame clones and leaves some out. The sample consists of more than 65,000 clones, approximately 80% of them appearing once. Per the germline V gene, CDR1 is SGHTA and CDR2 is FQGTGA. With 4 bases clipped from V and 8 bases from J, the junction kept 9 bases outside the gene matches. The CDR3 runs 15 residues. The chain is built from TRBV7-3 and TRBJ2-1, with 9 bases that match TRBD2. This receptor was obtained from an adult with an advanced solid tumor such as melanoma, head and neck, liver or kidney cancer. This sample comprised CD4+ or CD8+ T cells sorted from blood, obtained in a trial of the OX40 agonist ivuxolimab. The CDR3 DNA reads as TGTGCCAGCAGCTCAGTAGCGGGAGCGGCCCATGAGCAGTTCTTC. This codes for CASSSVAGAAHEQFF.